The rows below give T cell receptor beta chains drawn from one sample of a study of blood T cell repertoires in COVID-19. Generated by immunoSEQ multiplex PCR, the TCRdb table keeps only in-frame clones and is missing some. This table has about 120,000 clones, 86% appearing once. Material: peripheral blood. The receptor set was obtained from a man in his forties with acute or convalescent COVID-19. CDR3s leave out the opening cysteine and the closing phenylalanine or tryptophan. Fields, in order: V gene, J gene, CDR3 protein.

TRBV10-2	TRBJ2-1	ASSESAASGRNEQF
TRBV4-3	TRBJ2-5	ASSQGQGAVRETQY
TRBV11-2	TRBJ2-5	AIGDSPGLAGGETQY
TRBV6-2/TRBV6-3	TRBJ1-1	ASSDTGVSEAF
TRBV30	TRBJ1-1	AWSLTWSTEAF
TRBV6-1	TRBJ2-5	ASSGKLAGGLRETQY
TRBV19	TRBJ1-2	ASSNGQGLTNYGYT
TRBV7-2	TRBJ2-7	ASSLSTGIRYEQY
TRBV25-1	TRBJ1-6	ASSDQGYNSPLH
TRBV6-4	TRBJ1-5	ASRVQGEGRSNQPQH
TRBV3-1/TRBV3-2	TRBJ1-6	ASSQTGTGVSPLH
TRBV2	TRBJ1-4	ASKGGATNEKLF
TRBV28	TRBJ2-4	AAQGAHHGKNIQY
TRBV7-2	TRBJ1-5	ASSITGPNQPQH
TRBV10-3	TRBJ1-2	AISEGQGPYGYT
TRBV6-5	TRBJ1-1	ASNVPGYAEAF
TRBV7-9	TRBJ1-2	ASSLGFPGQSANYGYT
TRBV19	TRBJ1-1	ASSTTEDTEAF
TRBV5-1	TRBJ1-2	ASSRPGSNYGYT